The rows below give T cell receptor beta chains drawn from one sample of a study of CD8+ T cells in alopecia areata. Sequencing used immunoSEQ multiplex PCR; TCRdb keeps in-frame clones, though not all of them. The table has about 7,400 clones, around 60% seen once; the top ten hold about 12%. The sample consisted of skin, taken at week 4, from a patient treated with tofacitinib. The receptors derive from a human donor with alopecia areata. CDR3s leave out the opening cysteine and the closing phenylalanine or tryptophan. Each record gives: D gene, J gene, V gene, CDR3 protein. The D gene is left open where the match is weak.

D gene: TRBD2; J gene: TRBJ2-7; V gene: TRBV7-2; CDR3 protein: ASSLASSGRAFEQY
D gene: NA; J gene: TRBJ2-5; V gene: TRBV30; CDR3 protein: AWRPKGTQY
D gene: NA; J gene: TRBJ2-6; V gene: TRBV5-4; CDR3 protein: ASSLWSRVSGANVLT
D gene: TRBD1; J gene: TRBJ2-1; V gene: TRBV6-5; CDR3 protein: ASNAQGTGYNEQF
D gene: TRBD1; J gene: TRBJ1-1; V gene: TRBV15; CDR3 protein: ATSRDPGQGSEAF
D gene: NA; J gene: TRBJ2-7; V gene: TRBV27; CDR3 protein: ASSLSGDYEQY
D gene: TRBD2; J gene: TRBJ2-7; V gene: TRBV6-1; CDR3 protein: ASSFLAGVAYEQY
D gene: NA; J gene: TRBJ1-5; V gene: TRBV7-2; CDR3 protein: ASSTRVDQPQH
D gene: NA; J gene: TRBJ2-7; V gene: TRBV4-1; CDR3 protein: ASSHTDRRSSYEQY
D gene: TRBD2; J gene: TRBJ2-2; V gene: TRBV28; CDR3 protein: ASSFWGLAGGPGELF
D gene: TRBD1; J gene: TRBJ2-7; V gene: TRBV2; CDR3 protein: ASSEHRGSLYEQY
D gene: NA; J gene: TRBJ2-1; V gene: TRBV27; CDR3 protein: ASMMSGYNEQF
D gene: TRBD2; J gene: TRBJ2-5; V gene: TRBV6-1; CDR3 protein: ASSVGLNGGAWETQY
D gene: NA; J gene: TRBJ2-3; V gene: TRBV28; CDR3 protein: ASRQLRAYLYTSTDTQY
D gene: TRBD1; J gene: TRBJ2-2; V gene: TRBV10-3; CDR3 protein: AISGQGGTGELF
D gene: NA; J gene: TRBJ1-1; V gene: TRBV9; CDR3 protein: ASSAGGYTEAF
D gene: TRBD2; J gene: TRBJ2-1; V gene: TRBV6-4; CDR3 protein: ASSEASGEPYNEQF
D gene: NA; J gene: TRBJ2-2; V gene: TRBV19; CDR3 protein: ASSIGSRSGELF
D gene: TRBD2; J gene: TRBJ2-2; V gene: TRBV25-1; CDR3 protein: ASSDRRGGAWTGELF
D gene: NA; J gene: TRBJ2-1; V gene: TRBV2; CDR3 protein: ASSDFTGTYNEQF
D gene: TRBD2; J gene: TRBJ2-5; V gene: TRBV5-1; CDR3 protein: ASSTRQLAGVSETQY
D gene: NA; J gene: TRBJ2-3; V gene: TRBV13; CDR3 protein: ASPSRGNTDTQY
D gene: TRBD1; J gene: TRBJ1-4; V gene: TRBV14; CDR3 protein: ASSPPGTGTEKLF
D gene: NA; J gene: TRBJ1-6; V gene: TRBV5-1; CDR3 protein: ASSSGVSPLH
D gene: NA; J gene: TRBJ1-1; V gene: TRBV7-9; CDR3 protein: ASSLEVGEAF
D gene: NA; J gene: TRBJ1-1; V gene: TRBV4-1; CDR3 protein: ASSQETANTEAF
D gene: TRBD1; J gene: TRBJ1-1; V gene: TRBV7-2; CDR3 protein: ASSPSGTGGTEAF
D gene: NA; J gene: TRBJ2-7; V gene: TRBV7-6; CDR3 protein: ASSLDSGYEQY
D gene: TRBD1; J gene: TRBJ2-1; V gene: TRBV13; CDR3 protein: ASSDDRGYQF
D gene: TRBD1; J gene: TRBJ2-2; V gene: TRBV19; CDR3 protein: ATTPGTGRVSGELF
D gene: TRBD2; J gene: TRBJ2-1; V gene: TRBV6-6; CDR3 protein: ASRGGSSYNEQF
D gene: NA; J gene: TRBJ1-1; V gene: TRBV5-1; CDR3 protein: ASSLGEGVEAF
D gene: TRBD2; J gene: TRBJ2-2; V gene: TRBV28; CDR3 protein: ASSFLGLGTGELF
D gene: NA; J gene: TRBJ2-7; V gene: TRBV7-9; CDR3 protein: ASSPTGSPLEQY
D gene: TRBD2; J gene: TRBJ2-7; V gene: TRBV28; CDR3 protein: ASSTPGTGGYEQY
D gene: NA; J gene: TRBJ2-1; V gene: TRBV9; CDR3 protein: ASSDQRYNEQF
D gene: TRBD2; J gene: TRBJ2-5; V gene: TRBV28; CDR3 protein: ASSLRGAGVQETQY
D gene: NA; J gene: TRBJ1-3; V gene: TRBV4-1; CDR3 protein: ASSRVLYRPFWNTIY
D gene: TRBD2; J gene: TRBJ2-1; V gene: TRBV4-1; CDR3 protein: ASSQALAGVYNEQF
D gene: TRBD1; J gene: TRBJ2-3; V gene: TRBV30; CDR3 protein: ACRGTGADTQY
D gene: TRBD1; J gene: TRBJ2-5; V gene: TRBV15; CDR3 protein: ATSGRQGKGETQY
D gene: NA; J gene: TRBJ2-2; V gene: TRBV5-1; CDR3 protein: ASSFPGMTGELF
D gene: NA; J gene: TRBJ1-6; V gene: TRBV6-5; CDR3 protein: ASKQGNRNSPLH
D gene: TRBD2; J gene: TRBJ2-1; V gene: TRBV4-1; CDR3 protein: ASSPHLLAGEGEQF
D gene: TRBD2; J gene: TRBJ2-3; V gene: TRBV7-2; CDR3 protein: ASSLNGLARDTQY
D gene: NA; J gene: TRBJ2-1; V gene: TRBV9; CDR3 protein: ASSATVSSYNEQF
D gene: NA; J gene: TRBJ2-1; V gene: TRBV27; CDR3 protein: ASSRNGLENQF